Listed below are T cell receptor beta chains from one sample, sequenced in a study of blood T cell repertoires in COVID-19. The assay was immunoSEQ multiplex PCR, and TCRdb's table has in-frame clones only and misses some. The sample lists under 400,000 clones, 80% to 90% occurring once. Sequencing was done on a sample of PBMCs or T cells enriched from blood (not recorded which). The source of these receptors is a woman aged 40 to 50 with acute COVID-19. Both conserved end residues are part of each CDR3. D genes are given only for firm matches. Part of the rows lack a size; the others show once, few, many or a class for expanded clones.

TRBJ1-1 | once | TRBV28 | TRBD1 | TGTGCCAGCACCTGGGACAGAACCATGAACACTGAAGCTTTCTTT | CASTWDRTMNTEAFF
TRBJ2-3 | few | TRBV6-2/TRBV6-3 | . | TGTGCCAGCAGTTATCAACCGGGACTGGTTGGATTGGATACGCAGTATTTT | CASSYQPGLVGLDTQYF
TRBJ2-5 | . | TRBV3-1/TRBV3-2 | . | TGTGCCAGCAGCCGGAGGGGGGGGCAAGAGACCCAGTACTTC | CASSRRGGQETQYF
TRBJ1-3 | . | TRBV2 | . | TGTGCCAGCAGTGAACGGGCGGGAGCGGGCAACACCATATATTTT | CASSERAGAGNTIYF
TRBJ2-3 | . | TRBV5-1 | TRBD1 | TGCGCCAGCTTGGAAACAGGGGGCACAGATACGCAGTATTTT | CASLETGGTDTQYF
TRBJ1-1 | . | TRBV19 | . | TGTGCCAGTAGCACCCCCCCGGACAGATTTAACACTGAAGCTTTCTTT | CASSTPPDRFNTEAFF
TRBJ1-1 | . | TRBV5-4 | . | TGTGCCAGCAGCTCTTGGGTGCCAGGGAACACTGAAGCTTTCTTT | CASSSWVPGNTEAFF
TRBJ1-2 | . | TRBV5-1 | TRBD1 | TGCGCCAGCGGGACAGGGGCCGACTATGGCTACACCTTC | CASGTGADYGYTF
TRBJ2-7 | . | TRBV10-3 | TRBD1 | TGTGCCATCAGACCCACAGGGGCACTATCCTACGAGCAGTACTTC | CAIRPTGALSYEQYF
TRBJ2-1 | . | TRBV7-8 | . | TGTGCCAGCAGCCACCAACTTCTTTACAATGAGCAGTTCTTC | CASSHQLLYNEQFF
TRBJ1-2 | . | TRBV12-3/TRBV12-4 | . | TGTGCCAGCAGACTCGCAGGGGATCTCGGCTACACCTTC | CASRLAGDLGYTF
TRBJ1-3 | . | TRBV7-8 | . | TGTGCCAGCAGCCCCCGGACAGACCACTCTGGAAACACCATATATTTT | CASSPRTDHSGNTIYF
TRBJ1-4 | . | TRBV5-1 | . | TGCGCCAGCAGCCCGGAGCCGGCAACTAATGAAAAACTGTTTTTT | CASSPEPATNEKLFF
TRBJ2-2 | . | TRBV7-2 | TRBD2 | TGTGCCAGCAGCTTAGTGGCAGGTGCTAGCGGGAGTCCCGGGGAGCTGTTTTTT | CASSLVAGASGSPGELFF
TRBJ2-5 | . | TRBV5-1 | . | TGCGCCAGCAAAAGACGGGAGCCGGCGGCGGAGACCCAGTACTTC | CASKRREPAAETQYF
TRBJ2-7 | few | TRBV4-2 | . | TGTGCCAGCAGCCAAGGGGTTGCGGCCGGCTCCTACGAGCAGTACTTC | CASSQGVAAGSYEQYF
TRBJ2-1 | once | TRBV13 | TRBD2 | TGTGCCAGCAGCGATTGGACTAGCGCGACCAACAATGAGCAGTTCTTC | CASSDWTSATNNEQFF
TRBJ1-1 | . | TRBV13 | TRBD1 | TGTGCCAGCAGCTCCAAGACTCCAGACAGGGGGAACACTGAAGCTTTCTTT | CASSSKTPDRGNTEAFF
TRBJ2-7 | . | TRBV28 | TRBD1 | TGTGCCAGCAGGAGAAAAGACAGGGTTCTTGGCGAGCAGTACTTC | CASRRKDRVLGEQYF
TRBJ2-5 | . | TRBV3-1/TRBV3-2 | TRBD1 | TGTGCCAGCAGCCACTACTGGGACAGGGAGTATCAAGAGACCCAGTACTTC | CASSHYWDREYQETQYF
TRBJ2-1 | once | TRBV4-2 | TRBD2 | TGTGCCAGCAGCCCTGTCTCCCTAGCGGGAGACCTCTACAATGAGCAGTTCTTC | CASSPVSLAGDLYNEQFF
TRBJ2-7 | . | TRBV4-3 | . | TGCGCCAGCAGCCTTCACCCCGGGACACCATCAAGGTCCTACGAGCAGTACTTC | CASSLHPGTPSRSYEQYF
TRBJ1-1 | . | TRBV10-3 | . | TGTGCCATCAGTGGAAAGGAGTACACTGAAGCTTTCTTT | CAISGKEYTEAFF
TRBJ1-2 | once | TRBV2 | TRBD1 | TGTGCCAGCAGTGAAGCTTCCACAGGGGCTGGCTACACCTTC | CASSEASTGAGYTF
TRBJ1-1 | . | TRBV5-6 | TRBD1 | TGTGCCAGCAGCCGTGGGACAGGGGGCAGTGAAGCTTTCTTT | CASSRGTGGSEAFF
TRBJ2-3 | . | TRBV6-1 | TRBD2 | TGTGCCAGCAGTGAGGTTCATTCTCTAGCGGGGCGCACAGATACGCAGTATTTT | CASSEVHSLAGRTDTQYF
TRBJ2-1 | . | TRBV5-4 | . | TGTGCCAGCAGCTTGAACTCGGACAGTCGTTACAATGAGCAGTTCTTC | CASSLNSDSRYNEQFF
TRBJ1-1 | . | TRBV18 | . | TGTGCCAGCTCATCTACCCGGGGGGTAGGCACTGAAGCTTTCTTT | CASSSTRGVGTEAFF
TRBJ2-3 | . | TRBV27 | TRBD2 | TGTGCCAGCAGCATTGCGGGGGGTCTAGCGATAGATACGCAGTATTTT | CASSIAGGLAIDTQYF
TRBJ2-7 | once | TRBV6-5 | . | TGTGCCAGCAGTACCGAGGGCTACGAGCAGTACTTC | CASSTEGYEQYF
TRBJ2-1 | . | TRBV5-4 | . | TGTGCCAGCAGCTTGGAAGCGCCGAGCTCCTACAATGAGCAGTTCTTC | CASSLEAPSSYNEQFF
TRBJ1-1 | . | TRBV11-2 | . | TGTGCCAGCAGCTTAGATCCGACAGCTGAAGCTTTCTTT | CASSLDPTAEAFF
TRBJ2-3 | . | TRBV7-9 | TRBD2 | TGTGCCAGCAGCATACTAGCGGGGGGGGCGATAGATACGCAGTATTTT | CASSILAGGAIDTQYF
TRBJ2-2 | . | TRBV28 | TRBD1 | TGTGCCAGCAGGTCAGGGGGCGCAAACACCGGGGAGCTGTTTTTT | CASRSGGANTGELFF
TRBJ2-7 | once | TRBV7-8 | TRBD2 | TGTGCCAGCAGCTTGGTGGGGAGGGGTAACGAGCAGTACTTC | CASSLVGRGNEQYF
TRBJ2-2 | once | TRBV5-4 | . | TGTGCCAGCAGCTTGTATCCCCCGCCACAGACCGGGGAGCTGTTTTTT | CASSLYPPPQTGELFF
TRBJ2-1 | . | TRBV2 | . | TGTGCCAGCAGGTCCTATAGCTCCTACAATGAGCAGTTCTTC | CASRSYSSYNEQFF
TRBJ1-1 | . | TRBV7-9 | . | TGTGCCAGCAGCTCTATACGACAGGCGAGGGATAACACTGAAGCTTTCTTT | CASSSIRQARDNTEAFF
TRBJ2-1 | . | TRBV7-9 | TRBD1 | TGTGCCAGCAGCTTTAGGGACAGATACAATGAGCAGTTCTTC | CASSFRDRYNEQFF
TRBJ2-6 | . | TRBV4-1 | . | TGCGCCAGCAGCCAAGAACCTGACTCGAACCGTGGCAACGTCCTGACTTTC | CASSQEPDSNRGNVLTF
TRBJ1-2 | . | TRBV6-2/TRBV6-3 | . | TGTGCCAGCAGCCGAGGGACTGGGAGCGGCTATGGCTACACCTTC | CASSRGTGSGYGYTF
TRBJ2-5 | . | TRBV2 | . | TGTGCCAGCAGCCGAACTAGGAAAGAGACCCAGTACTTC | CASSRTRKETQYF
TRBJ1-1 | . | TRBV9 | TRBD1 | TGTGCCAGCAGCCGAGGGACAGGACACAAGAACACTGAAGCTTTCTTT | CASSRGTGHKNTEAFF
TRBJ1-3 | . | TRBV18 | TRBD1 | TGTGCCAGCTCAACCGGACAGGGGACCATATATTTT | CASSTGQGTIYF
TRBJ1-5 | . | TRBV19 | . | TGTGCCAGTACCCTAAGGGGGGGCCGTGTAAGCAATCAGCCCCAGCATTTT | CASTLRGGRVSNQPQHF